Detailed here is one T cell receptor beta chain. These data are taken from a study of blood T cell repertoires in COVID-19. Study in general: COVID-19 samples collected from the United States, Italy and Spain covered acute and convalescent phases. T cells, B-cell-depleted T cells, or PBMCs supplied cDNA or gDNA.

After removal of 3 bases from V and 1 base from J, the junction contained 4 bases not matched to a gene. CDR1 and CDR2 from the germline V gene are SGDLS and YYNGEE. The CDR3 totals 15 residues. Clones were read by immunoSEQ multiplex PCR, and TCRdb kept only the in-frame ones, dropping some. The top ten clones hold 8% to 9.5% of a sample with 260,000 or so clones, approximately 84% of them seen once. V gene TRBV9 combines with J gene TRBJ2-3; the match to TRBD2 covers 8 bases. Material: peripheral blood. The clonotype comes from a human donor in a cohort sampled during active COVID-19. CDR3 nucleotides: TGTGCCAGCAGCGAAGGACTAGCAGGCACAGATACGCAGTATTTT. It codes for CASSEGLAGTDTQYF.